The entry below describes one TCR beta chain. The antigen this receptor binds is unknown. Base qualities are not at hand, and no much larger clone is one base apart. This record comes from a study of T-cell reconstitution after alpha-beta-depleted transplantation in children (dated by TCRdb to the mid-2010s). With regard to the full study: Using TCR repertoire profiling, the study quantitatively followed how T-cell immune reconstitution unfolded in children after TCRalphabeta/CD19-depleted allogeneic hematopoietic cell transplantation. Overall study outcomes, separate from this receptor: In some patients, high TCRbeta diversity at day 60 was attributed to recipient T cells and intrathymic progenitors that had survived conditioning. The frequencies of hyperexpanded clones fell over the following months, and after one year, T-cell counts and TCRbeta diversity were mostly attributed to newly produced T cells. The apparently early alphabetaT-cell count recovery about two months after transplant was reportedly dependent on only several hundred rapidly expanded clones derived from non-depleted graft cells.

Library preparation employed PCR. The sample was run on an Illumina HiSeq 2500. To normalize quantification of the TCRbeta repertoire, the TCR libraries were built with molecular barcoding that relied on unique molecular identifiers. TCRdb trimmed public reads at Q25 via fastp, called clones via MiXCR and kept in-frame beta chains. Each entry merges the rows of one CDR3 protein and shows their most common DNA and genes. Here the sample has 780,000 or so distinct CDR3 sequences; roughly 16% occur a single time. The ten largest clones take up roughly 5% of the sample. The treatment or condition label on this specimen signifies: allogeneic hematopoietic cell transplantation with graft depleted of TCRalphabeta T cells and CD19 B cells. The children who served as transplant recipients had been given grafts of TCRalphabeta/CD19-depleted allogeneic hematopoietic cells. The specimen was PBMCs, mostly from graft donor cells, collected 360 days after TCRalphabeta/CD19-depleted stem cell transplant. The sequence was obtained from a male patient aged 10-17 years who had a stem cell transplant for acute lymphoblastic leukemia, so the T cells may come from the graft donor.

The nucleotides are TGTGCCACCAGACCGGGCCTCCTCACAGATACGCAGTATTTT. This gives the protein CATRPGLLTDTQYF. The chain couples TRBV24-1 to TRBJ2-3; the D gene cannot be named for sure. Cut back by 7 bases and 2 bases, the V and J ends lie 12 bases apart. Reading the germline V gene gives CDR1 KGHDR and CDR2 SFDVKD. The CDR3 has 14 amino acids, counting the end cysteine and phenylalanine. The only DNA kept is the CDR3, 42 bases in frame from the first base.